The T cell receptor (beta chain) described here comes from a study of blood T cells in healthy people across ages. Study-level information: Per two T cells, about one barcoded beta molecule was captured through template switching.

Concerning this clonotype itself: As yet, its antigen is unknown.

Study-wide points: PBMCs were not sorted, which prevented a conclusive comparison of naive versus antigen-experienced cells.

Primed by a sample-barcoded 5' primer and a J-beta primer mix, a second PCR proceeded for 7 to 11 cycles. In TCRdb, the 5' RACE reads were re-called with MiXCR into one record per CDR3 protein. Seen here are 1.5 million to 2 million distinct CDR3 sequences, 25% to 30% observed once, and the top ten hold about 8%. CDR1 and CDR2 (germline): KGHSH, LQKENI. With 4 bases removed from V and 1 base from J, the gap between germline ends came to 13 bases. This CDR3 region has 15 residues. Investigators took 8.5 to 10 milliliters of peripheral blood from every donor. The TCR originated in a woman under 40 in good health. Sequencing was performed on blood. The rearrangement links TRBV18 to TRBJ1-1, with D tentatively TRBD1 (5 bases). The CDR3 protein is CASSLLRDPNTEAFF. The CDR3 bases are TGTGCCAGCTCACTACTCCGGGACCCGAACACTGAAGCTTTCTTT. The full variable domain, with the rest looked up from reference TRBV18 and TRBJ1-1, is NAGVMQNPRHLVRRRGQEARLRCSPMKGHSHVYWYRQLPEEGLKFMVYLQKENIIDESGMPKERFSAEFPKEGPSILRIQQVVRGDSAAYFCASSLLRDPNTEAFFGQGTRLTVV.